The 24 T cell receptor beta chains below all came from one sample that was sequenced in a study of regulatory T cells in long-lasting Graves disease (dated by TCRdb to the early 2020s). The method was multiplex PCR. The sequencer was an Illumina HiSeq 4000. CDR3 regions were amplified by Arm-PCR with iRepertoire HTBI primers to construct TCR beta libraries. TCRdb reran the public reads through fastp at Q25 and MiXCR, keeping productive beta chains. Records with the same CDR3 protein are collapsed into one entry carrying the most frequent genes and DNA. The sample table holds about half a million distinct CDR3 sequences, of which around a fifth were seen once. The ten largest clones take up around 13% of the sample. The time point label here, explained by the study, means: persistent/refractory GD, antithyroid drugs over 5 years with positive TRAb. RNA was extracted from PBMCs in TRIzol for both TCR sequencing and RNA sequencing.

The sequences come from peripheral blood mononuclear cells (PBMCs), collected when the disease was refractory, from a patient treated with antithyroid drugs. All receptors come from a female donor with Graves disease.

CDR3 loop: CASSSWREVTDTQYF. The DNA for the CDR3 is TGTGCCAGCAGTTCATGGCGGGAGGTCACAGATACGCAGTATTTT. This chain uses TRBV12-3 or TRBV12-4 with TRBJ2-3, with TRBD2 matching 8 bases. Trimming removed 4 bases from V and 2 bases from J; junction bases left unmatched: 5. The CDR3 sequence is 15 residues long.

This chain connects TRBV29-1 to TRBJ2-2; D gene uncertain. The CDR3 is made up of 14 amino acids. CDR1 and CDR2 (germline): SQVTM, ANQGSEA. The V end lost 1 base, the J end lost 3 bases, and 9 bases lay between the germline ends. The CDR3 loop is CSVEGLTDTGELFF. The CDR3 DNA reads as TGCAGCGTTGAAGGCCTAACCGACACCGGGGAGCTGTTTTTT.

With respect to this clonotype: One base away lies a much larger clone, so this may be a sequencing read error. The chain is built from TRBV28 and TRBJ2-7; D remains ambiguous. The CDR3 is made up of 14 amino acids. The germline V gene encodes CDR1 MDHEN and CDR2 SYDVKM. Between the trimmed V and J ends, which lost 2 bases and 3 bases, there was a span of 11 bases. DNA of the CDR3: TGTGCCAGCAGTTTAGAACTGAACTTCTACGAGCAGTACTTC. This codes for CASSLELNFYEQYF.

At least ten counts were recorded for this clonotype. The CDR3 DNA is TGCAGTGCTAGAGGTCCGAGACAGGGGACGTACGAGCAGTACTTC. It specifies CSARGPRQGTYEQYF. The chain has TRBV20-1 and TRBJ2-7; TRBD1 aligns across 8 bases. This CDR3 region has 15 residues. J was trimmed by 4 bases and V by 1 base; bases with no gene match: 9. In germline, CDR1 is DFQATT, CDR2 SNEGSKA (reference sequence).

This clonotype was recorded many times. V gene TRBV7-2 combines with J gene TRBJ1-6, with TRBD1 matching 8 bases. CDR3 length: 17 amino acids. Looked up from germline, CDR1 is SGHTA and CDR2 is FQGNSA. The V segment lost 2 bases and the J segment 10 bases; nucleotides outside the gene matches: 13. CDR3 residues: CASSLMGRGTGGSPLHF. The CDR3 bases are TGTGCCAGCAGCTTAATGGGGAGGGGGACAGGCGGGTCACCCCTCCACTTT.

As to this clonotype: A read error is possible here, since a much larger clone lies one base away. The chain joins TRBV11-1 to TRBJ1-1; D ambiguous. The V gene's germline CDR1 is SGHAT and CDR2 FQDESV (reference sequence). This CDR3 has 15 residues. CDR3 nucleotides: TGTGCCAGCAGCTTAGAGCGCGACATGAACACTGGAGCTTTCTTT. Amino acid sequence: CASSLERDMNTGAFF.

This clonotype occurred many times. This chain uses TRBV12-3 or TRBV12-4 with TRBJ1-1, with D uncertain. V was trimmed by 1 base and J by 12 bases, leaving 12 bases between them. There are 12 residues in the CDR3. CDR3 in amino acids: CASSLGGLVTFF. DNA for the CDR3: TGTGCCAGCAGTTTAGGAGGGTTGGTTACTTTCTTT.

Many counts were recorded for this clonotype. The rearrangement links TRBV6-2 or TRBV6-3 to TRBJ2-7; D possibly corresponds to TRBD2 (6 bases). CDR1 MNHEY and CDR2 SVGEGT come from the germline V gene. Trimming removed 4 bases from V and 7 bases from J, with 23 bases in between. This CDR3 has 16 amino acids. DNA of the CDR3: TGTGCCAGCAGTTCTCCCCACAGCGGTGGGGCGGGAGAGCAGTACTTC. Translation: CASSSPHSGGAGEQYF.

The chain uses TRBV7-2 and TRBJ2-3; 8 bases are a match to TRBD2. V gave up 5 bases and J gave up 2 bases; unmatched junction bases: 9. CDR1 and CDR2 from the germline V gene are SGHTA and FQGNSA. The CDR3 extends over 16 amino acids. The CDR3 DNA is TGTGCCAGCAGCCGTAATGGCGGGAGGACCACAGATACGCAGTATTTT. As protein: CASSRNGGRTTDTQYF. The full variable domain, rest sourced from reference TRBV7-2 and TRBJ2-3, is GAGVSQSPSNKVTEKGKDVELRCDPISGHTALYWYRQSLGQGLEFLIYFQGNSAPDKSGLPSDRFSAERTGGSVSTLTIQRTQQEDSAVYLCASSRNGGRTTDTQYFGPGTRLTVL.

CDR3 in amino acids: CASSPRQGGTNIQYF. The CDR3 DNA reads TGTGCCAGCAGTCCCCGACAGGGAGGTACGAACATTCAGTACTTC. This chain uses TRBV6-1 with TRBJ2-4; D may be TRBD1 (7 bases). The ends were cut back, 5 bases at V and 7 bases at J, with 18 bases in the middle. The germline V gene encodes CDR1 MNHNS and CDR2 SASEGT. The CDR3 has 15 residues.

This clonotype was found a few times. The chain joins TRBV7-2 to TRBJ2-5; 9 bases are a match to TRBD2. The CDR3 has 15 residues. V was clipped by 5 bases and J by 9 bases; unmatched bases: 13. Germline lookup yields CDR1 SGHTA and CDR2 FQGNSA. The CDR3 sequence: CASSPLAGGPGAQYF. The DNA of the CDR3 is TGTGCCAGCAGCCCCCTGGCGGGGGGGCCAGGTGCCCAGTACTTC.

This clonotype has at least ten counts. V gene TRBV29-1 combines with J gene TRBJ2-7, with TRBD2 as a possible D gene (6 bases). The germline gives CDR1 SQVTM, CDR2 ANQGSEA. The CDR3 loop spans 13 amino acids. V lost 3 bases to trimming and J lost 4 bases, with 13 bases between them. DNA for the CDR3: TGCAGCGTTGAGGGCCGCGGACTATACGAGCAGTACTTC. Protein product: CSVEGRGLYEQYF.

This clonotype was seen at least ten times. The J gene is TRBJ1-6, the V gene TRBV11-2; D remains ambiguous. The CDR3 has 17 residues. Germline lookup yields CDR1 SGHAT and CDR2 FQNNGV. V lost 3 bases, J lost 0 bases, and 12 bases lay in between. The CDR3 loop is CASSLKGTSSYNSPLHF. The CDR3 region has the DNA TGTGCCAGCAGCTTGAAGGGAACTAGCTCCTATAATTCACCCCTCCACTTT.

Regarding this clonotype: A much larger clonotype is one base distant, so this may be a read error. The V gene is TRBV20-1, the J gene TRBJ1-2; D is ambiguous. CDR1 is DFQATT, CDR2 SNEGSKA, per germline (reference sequence). The CDR3 is 12 residues long. The CDR3 nucleotides are TGCAGTGCTAGTGGCCGGGCTCATGGCTGCACCTTC. Its translation: CSASGRAHGCTF.

This clonotype has a handful of counts. This rearrangement joins TRBV7-9 to TRBJ1-2; 7 bases fit TRBD1. This CDR3 comprises 11 residues. Germline V gene lookup returns CDR1 SEHNR and CDR2 FQNEAQ (reference sequence). The J segment lost 7 bases and the V segment lost 7 bases, leaving 3 bases of the junction unmatched. CDR3 sequence reads: CASTGGGGYTF. The CDR3 DNA reads as TGTGCCAGCACAGGGGGGGGTGGCTACACCTTC.

The V and J genes are TRBV20-1 and TRBJ1-5, with D possibly matching TRBD1 (5 bases). The V gene lost 5 bases and the J gene lost 2 bases, with 25 bases spanning the gap. Per the germline V gene, CDR1 is DFQATT and CDR2 is SNEGSKA (reference sequence). The CDR3 extends over 18 amino acids. In DNA, the CDR3 is TGCAGTGCTGAACCGGGACGGGTGGCCTTCGGTGGCAATCAGCCCCAGCATTTT. Its translation: CSAEPGRVAFGGNQPQHF.

This chain uses TRBV30 with TRBJ2-7; D is ambiguous. Germline CDR1 and CDR2: GTSNPN and SVGIG (reference sequence). Trimming cost V 5 bases and J 1 base, with 15 bases left between them. The CDR3 has 14 amino acids. The chain's CDR3 is CAWEPSPGSYEQYF. The CDR3 nucleotides are TGTGCCTGGGAGCCCAGTCCCGGGTCCTACGAGCAGTACTTC.

The genes are TRBV25-1 and TRBJ2-7; D may be TRBD1 or TRBD2 (6 bases each). The CDR3 is 17 amino acids. Germline lookup yields CDR1 MGHDK and CDR2 SYGVNS. The V end lost 4 bases, the J end lost 4 bases, and 23 bases lay between the germline ends. The CDR3 protein is CASSATGKGGVEYEQYF. The CDR3 DNA reads TGTGCCAGCAGTGCTACCGGGAAGGGGGGCGTTGAATACGAGCAGTACTTC.

This clonotype has just a few counts. V usage is TRBV12-5 and J usage is TRBJ2-7, with TRBD1 matching 11 bases. Germline trimming cut 0 bases from V and 3 bases from J; bases unmatched to any gene: 13. The V gene's germline CDR1 is LGHNT and CDR2 FRNRAP. This CDR3 has 19 amino acids. The CDR3 bases are TGTGCTAGTGGTTTGGTATTGTGGGCGAGGACAGGGGGCAACTACGAGCAGTACTTC. Translation gives CASGLVLWARTGGNYEQYF.

This clonotype has ten or more counts. One end of the junction varies from germline; a read error may be responsible. The chain couples TRBV28 to TRBJ2-2; no firm D call. CDR1 MDHEN and CDR2 SYDVKM come from the germline V gene. The CDR3 has 11 amino acids. DNA for the CDR3: TGTGCCAACAGTTTACTAGGGGAGCTGTTTTTT. Its translation: CANSLLGELFF.

This clonotype was picked up many times. The chain uses TRBV2 and TRBJ1-6; D not certain. The ends were cut back, 7 bases at V and 5 bases at J, with 12 bases in the middle. This CDR3 contains 14 residues. CDR1 is SNHLY, CDR2 FYNNEI, per germline. DNA for the CDR3: TGTGCCAGCAAGTGGGCAGCTAATAATTCACCCCTCCACTTT. Its translation is CASKWAANNSPLHF.

The V and J genes are TRBV7-8 and TRBJ2-7; 8 bases are shared with TRBD2. J lost 2 bases, V lost 5 bases, and 14 bases had no gene match. Germline V CDR1 and CDR2: SGHVS, FQNEAQ. This CDR3 has 17 residues. CDR3 amino acids: CASSTDPGLVGTYEQYF. DNA for the CDR3: TGTGCCAGCAGCACGGATCCGGGACTAGTAGGGACCTACGAGCAGTACTTC.

V gene TRBV7-9 combines with J gene TRBJ2-7; tentatively, D is TRBD1 or TRBD2 (6 bases each). The germline V and J ends were trimmed by 5 bases and 0 bases, with 14 bases remaining between them. Germline-derived CDR1 and CDR2 are SEHNR and FQNEAQ (reference sequence). The CDR3 spans 15 residues. The CDR3 region is CASSTGPGGSYEQYF. The CDR3 DNA sequence: TGTGCCAGCAGCACAGGGCCCGGGGGCTCCTACGAGCAGTACTTC.

In regard to this clonotype: A single base separates this from a much larger clone, so it may be a read error. The CDR3 loop is CASSGVWGSTEAFF. The CDR3 nucleotides read TGTGCCAGCAGTGGAGTTTGGGGGTCCACTGAAGCTTTCTTT. The chain employs TRBV2 and TRBJ1-1; perhaps TRBD1 as D (5 bases). The CDR3 spans 14 residues. Per the germline V gene, CDR1 is SNHLY and CDR2 is FYNNEI. V lost 4 bases and J 4 bases, leaving 13 bases between the germline ends.